These 15 T cell receptor beta chains originate from one sample sequenced in a study of blood T cell repertoires in COVID-19. Using immunoSEQ multiplex PCR, the repertoire was profiled, and TCRdb retains in-frame clones only, with some absent. The sample yields 250,000 to 300,000 clones, roughly 85% seen once. The material sequenced was PBMCs or T cells enriched from blood (not recorded which). All receptors derive from a woman between 45 and 65 years old who had been exposed to COVID-19.

V gene TRBV5-1 combines with J gene TRBJ1-2; tentatively, D is TRBD1 (5 bases). The germline CDR1 and CDR2 sequences are SGHRS and YFSETQ. Trimming removed 6 bases at V and 6 bases at J, with 18 bases between. The CDR3 is made up of 14 amino acids. CDR3 sequence (DNA): TGCGCCAGCACCCCCGCGGGGGGGAAGGATGGCTACACCTTC. Residues: CASTPAGGKDGYTF.

The chain links TRBV28 to TRBJ2-7, with 8 bases aligning to TRBD1. This CDR3 contains 15 residues. Trimming removed 5 bases from V and 1 base from J; junction bases left unmatched: 7. CDR1 and CDR2 from the germline V gene are MDHEN and SYDVKM. CDR3 nucleotide sequence: TGTGCCAGCAGTCACGACAGGGGAAGGTCCTACGAGCAGTACTTC. Its translation: CASSHDRGRSYEQYF.

The chain joins TRBV7-6 to TRBJ2-3; 10 bases match TRBD2. Germline V gives CDR1 SGHVS, CDR2 FNYEAQ. This CDR3 comprises 17 residues. The junction had 8 bases not matched to a gene; V was cut back by 1 base and J by 4 bases. The CDR3 reads CASSLGLAGGLSDTQYF. CDR3 sequence (DNA): TGTGCCAGCAGCTTAGGATTAGCGGGGGGCCTCTCAGATACGCAGTATTTT.

The V and J genes are TRBV19 and TRBJ1-3, with 7 bases aligning to TRBD1. The J segment lost 0 bases and the V segment lost 5 bases, leaving 4 bases of the junction unmatched. The CDR3 has 15 residues. Germline V gene data show CDR1 as LNHDA and CDR2 as SQIVND (reference sequence). CDR3 in amino acids: CASSEQGSSGNTIYF. The CDR3 nucleotides read TGTGCCAGTAGTGAACAGGGGAGCTCTGGAAACACCATATATTTT.

The rearrangement uses TRBV19 and TRBJ2-1, with D possibly matching TRBD1 (6 bases). V lost 3 bases to trimming and J lost 6 bases, with 9 bases between them. The CDR3 consists of 13 residues. CDR1 and CDR2 (germline): LNHDA, SQIVND (reference sequence). CDR3 sequence: CASSMEGGNEQFF. CDR3 DNA: TGTGCCAGTAGTATGGAAGGGGGCAATGAGCAGTTCTTC.

The chain employs TRBV2 and TRBJ2-3; D is possibly TRBD1 (8 bases). Trimming left V 10 bases short and J 6 bases short, with 17 bases between. From germline, CDR1 is SNHLY and CDR2 FYNNEI. The CDR3 is made up of 13 amino acids. This CDR3 is CAITDRGGDTQYF. CDR3 sequence (DNA): TGTGCCATCACAGACAGGGGAGGGGATACGCAGTATTTT.

This chain links TRBV6-5 with TRBJ2-5, with a weak D call TRBD2 (7 bases). The CDR3 consists of 16 residues. Trimming stripped 4 bases from V and 7 bases from J, with 22 bases between. Germline V gives CDR1 MNHEY, CDR2 SVGAGI. CDR3 region: CASSSDPITGGGTQYF. The CDR3 DNA follows: TGTGCCAGCAGTTCCGACCCGATTACGGGGGGCGGGACCCAGTACTTC.

The chain employs TRBV28 and TRBJ1-1, with D hard to call. The ends were cut back, 9 bases at V and 5 bases at J, with 13 bases in the middle. The CDR3 is 12 residues long. The germline V gene encodes CDR1 MDHEN and CDR2 SYDVKM. The CDR3 protein is CASMGVWTEAFF. The CDR3, as DNA: TGTGCCAGTATGGGAGTTTGGACTGAAGCTTTCTTT.

V and J are TRBV12-3 or TRBV12-4 and TRBJ1-1; TRBD1 matches 10 bases. This CDR3 spans 13 amino acids. V lost 9 bases to trimming and J lost 5 bases; unmatched junction nucleotides: 6. The CDR3 spells CASERDRGTEAFF. In nucleotides, the CDR3 is TGTGCCAGTGAACGGGACAGGGGAACTGAAGCTTTCTTT.

The rearrangement joins TRBV5-1 to TRBJ1-1, with TRBD1 matching 11 bases. The CDR3 spans 15 residues. CDR1 SGHRS and CDR2 YFSETQ come from the germline V gene. V was pared by 4 bases and J by 7 bases, with 9 bases of the junction left unmatched. The CDR3 bases are TGCGCCAGCAGCCAGCAGGACAGGGGGCCGATTGAAGCTTTCTTT. This codes for CASSQQDRGPIEAFF.

This chain links TRBV24-1 with TRBJ1-2; maybe TRBD1 (6 bases). Looked up from germline, CDR1 is KGHDR and CDR2 is SFDVKD. V lost 1 base and J 8 bases, leaving 10 bases between the germline ends. This CDR3 is built from 13 residues. CDR3 loop: CATSDFVGAGYTF. DNA of the CDR3: TGTGCCACCAGTGATTTCGTGGGGGCCGGCTACACCTTC.

The V gene is TRBV7-2, the J gene TRBJ2-1, with D tentatively TRBD2 (6 bases). Trimming cost V 8 bases and J 3 bases, with 20 bases left between them. The germline CDR1 and CDR2 sequences are SGHTA and FQGNSA. The CDR3 sequence is 16 residues long. The CDR3 region is CASGWRAQPIYNEQFF. The CDR3 nucleotides read TGTGCCAGCGGGTGGAGGGCCCAGCCGATCTACAATGAGCAGTTCTTC.

This rearrangement joins TRBV19 to TRBJ2-2; TRBD1 agrees at 8 bases. Germline V gene lookup returns CDR1 LNHDA and CDR2 SQIVND (reference sequence). The CDR3 is 15 amino acids. V gave up 5 bases and J gave up 2 bases; unmatched junction bases: 4. CDR3 in DNA: TGTGCCAGTAGTGAGGGACAGGTTAACACCGGGGAGCTGTTTTTT. Translation gives CASSEGQVNTGELFF.

The chain couples TRBV9 to TRBJ2-2, with 9 bases lining up with TRBD1. The CDR3 contains 16 residues. V trimming: 3 bases; J trimming: 8 bases; junction bases outside the gene matches: 11. From germline, CDR1 is SGDLS and CDR2 YYNGEE. As DNA, the CDR3 is TGTGCCAGCAGCGGACGATCCGGGACAGGGCGGGGGGAGCTGTTTTTT. It yields the protein CASSGRSGTGRGELFF.

This clone was seen a handful of times. The CDR3 reads CASSWRGFQETQYF. The CDR3 nucleotides are TGTGCCAGCAGTTGGAGGGGTTTCCAAGAGACCCAGTACTTC. The chain carries TRBV6-6 and TRBJ2-5; D is perhaps TRBD2 (6 bases). V dropped 4 bases and J dropped 1 base, with 10 bases sitting between them. The CDR3 contains 14 residues. Germline V gives CDR1 MNHNY, CDR2 SVGAGI (reference sequence).